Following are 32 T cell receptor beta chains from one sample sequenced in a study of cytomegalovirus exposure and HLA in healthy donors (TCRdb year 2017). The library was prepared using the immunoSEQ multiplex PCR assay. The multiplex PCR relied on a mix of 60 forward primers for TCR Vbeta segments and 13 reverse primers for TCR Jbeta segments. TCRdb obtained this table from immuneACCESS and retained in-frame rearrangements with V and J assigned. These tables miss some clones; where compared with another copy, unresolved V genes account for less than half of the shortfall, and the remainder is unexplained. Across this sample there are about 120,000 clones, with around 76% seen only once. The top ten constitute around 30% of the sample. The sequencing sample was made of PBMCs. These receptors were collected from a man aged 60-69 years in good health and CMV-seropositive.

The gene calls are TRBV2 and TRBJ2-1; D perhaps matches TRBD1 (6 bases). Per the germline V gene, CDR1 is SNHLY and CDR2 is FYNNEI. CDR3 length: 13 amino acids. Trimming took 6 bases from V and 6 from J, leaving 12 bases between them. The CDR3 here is CASSLQGLNEQFF. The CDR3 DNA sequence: TGTGCCAGCAGCCTACAGGGTCTCAATGAGCAGTTCTTC.

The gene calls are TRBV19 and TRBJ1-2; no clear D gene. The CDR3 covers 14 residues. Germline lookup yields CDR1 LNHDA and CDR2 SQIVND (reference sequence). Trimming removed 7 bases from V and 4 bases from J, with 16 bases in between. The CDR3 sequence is CASKETPRAYGYTF. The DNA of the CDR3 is TGTGCCAGTAAAGAGACACCGAGGGCCTATGGCTACACCTTC. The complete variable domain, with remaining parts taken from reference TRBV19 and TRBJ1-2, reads DGGITQSPKYLFRKEGQNVTLSCEQNLNHDAMYWYRQDPGQGLRLIYYSQIVNDFQKGDIAEGYSVSREKKESFPLTVTSAQKNPTAFYLCASKETPRAYGYTFGSGTRLTVV.

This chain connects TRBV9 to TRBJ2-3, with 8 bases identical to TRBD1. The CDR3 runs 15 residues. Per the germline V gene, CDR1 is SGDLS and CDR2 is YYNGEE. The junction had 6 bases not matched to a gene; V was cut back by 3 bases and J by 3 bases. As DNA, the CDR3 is TGTGCCAGCAGCGCAGGGACAGGAGGAACAGATACGCAGTATTTT. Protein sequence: CASSAGTGGTDTQYF.

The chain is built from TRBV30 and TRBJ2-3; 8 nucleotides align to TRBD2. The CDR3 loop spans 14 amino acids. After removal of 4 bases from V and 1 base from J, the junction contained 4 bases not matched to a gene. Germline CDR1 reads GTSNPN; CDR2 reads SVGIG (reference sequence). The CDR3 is CAWKRGLGTDTQYF. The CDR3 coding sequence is TGTGCCTGGAAGCGGGGGCTTGGCACAGATACGCAGTATTTT.

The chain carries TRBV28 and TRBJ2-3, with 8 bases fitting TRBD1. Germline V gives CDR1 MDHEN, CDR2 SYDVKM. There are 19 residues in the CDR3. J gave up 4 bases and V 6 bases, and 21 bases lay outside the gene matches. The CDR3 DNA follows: TGTGCCAGCAGCTCACTCCCTGCCCGATTCGACAGGGGAGCAGATACGCAGTATTTT. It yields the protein CASSSLPARFDRGADTQYF. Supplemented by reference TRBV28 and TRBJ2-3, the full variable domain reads DVKVTQSSRYLVKRTGEKVFLECVQDMDHENMFWYRQDPGLGLRLIYFSYDVKMKEKGDIPEGYSVSREKKERFSLILESASTNQTSMYLCASSSLPARFDRGADTQYFGPGTRLTVL.

CDR3 sequence: CASSATGGGGYTF. CDR3 nucleotide sequence: TGTGCCAGCAGCGCGACAGGGGGCGGTGGCTACACCTTC. V is TRBV9 and J is TRBJ1-2; 10 bases line up with TRBD1. This CDR3 comprises 13 residues. Germline V gene sequence: CDR1 SGDLS, CDR2 YYNGEE. J gave up 7 bases and V 3 bases, and 3 bases lay outside the gene matches.

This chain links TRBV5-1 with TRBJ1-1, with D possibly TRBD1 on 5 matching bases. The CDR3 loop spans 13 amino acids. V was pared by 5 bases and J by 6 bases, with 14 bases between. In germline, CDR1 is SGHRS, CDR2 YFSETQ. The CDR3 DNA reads TGCGCCAGCAGGATTGCGGGACTATCTGAAGCTTTCTTT. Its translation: CASRIAGLSEAFF.

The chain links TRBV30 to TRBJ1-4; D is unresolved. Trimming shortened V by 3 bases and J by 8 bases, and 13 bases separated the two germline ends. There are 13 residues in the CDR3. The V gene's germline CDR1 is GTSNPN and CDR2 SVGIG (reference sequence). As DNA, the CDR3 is TGTGCCTGGAGCTCAGAGCGGCGGGAAAAACTGTTTTTT. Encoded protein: CAWSSERREKLFF.

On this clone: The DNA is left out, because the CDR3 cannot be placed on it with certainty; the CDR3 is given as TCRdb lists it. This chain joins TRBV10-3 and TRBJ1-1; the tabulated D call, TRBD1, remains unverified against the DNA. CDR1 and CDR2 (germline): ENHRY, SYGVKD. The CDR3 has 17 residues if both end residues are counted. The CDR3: CAISESFFWQLNTEAFF.

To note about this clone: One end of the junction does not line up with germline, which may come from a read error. The CDR3 spells CASSLKSGANGLTF. Here the CDR3 DNA reads TGCGCCAGCAGCTTGAAATCTGGGGCCAACGGCCTGACTTTC. This rearrangement joins TRBV5-1 to TRBJ2-6; possibly TRBD1 for D (5 bases). The CDR3 loop spans 14 amino acids. Germline assignment: CDR1 SGHRS and CDR2 YFSETQ.

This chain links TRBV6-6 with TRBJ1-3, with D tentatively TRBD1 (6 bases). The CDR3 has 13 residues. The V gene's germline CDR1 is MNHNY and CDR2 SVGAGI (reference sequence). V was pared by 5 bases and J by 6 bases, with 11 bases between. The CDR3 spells CASSDQGTNTIYF. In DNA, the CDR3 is TGTGCCAGCAGTGATCAGGGGACAAACACCATATATTTT.

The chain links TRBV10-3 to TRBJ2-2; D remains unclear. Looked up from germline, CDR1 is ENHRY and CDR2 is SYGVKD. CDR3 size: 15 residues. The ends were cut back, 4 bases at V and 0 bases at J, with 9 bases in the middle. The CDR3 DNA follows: TGTGCCATCAGTGCCGTCTACGCGAACACCGGGGAGCTGTTTTTT. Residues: CAISAVYANTGELFF.

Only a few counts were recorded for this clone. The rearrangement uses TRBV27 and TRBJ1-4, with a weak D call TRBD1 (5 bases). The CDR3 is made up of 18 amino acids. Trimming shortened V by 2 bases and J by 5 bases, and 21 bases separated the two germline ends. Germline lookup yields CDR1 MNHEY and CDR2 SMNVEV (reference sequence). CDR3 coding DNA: TGTGCCAGCAGTTTACCCTTATCCCGACAGTTCCTGAATGAAAAACTGTTTTTT. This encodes CASSLPLSRQFLNEKLFF.

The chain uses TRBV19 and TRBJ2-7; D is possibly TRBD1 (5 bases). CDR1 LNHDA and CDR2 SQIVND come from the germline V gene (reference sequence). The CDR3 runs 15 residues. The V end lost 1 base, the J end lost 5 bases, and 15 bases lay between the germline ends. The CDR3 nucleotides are TGTGCCAGTAGTATAGTCCTAACCAGGGTAGACGAGCAGTACTTC. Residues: CASSIVLTRVDEQYF.

The CDR3 DNA reads as TGCGCCAGCAGCCAAGAGGGAGCGGGGGGGCGGGTTGTCGGGGAGCTGTTTTTT. Protein: CASSQEGAGGRVVGELFF. The gene calls are TRBV4-1 and TRBJ2-2; 10 nucleotides match TRBD2. Germline CDR1 and CDR2: MGHRA and YSYEKL. The CDR3 is 18 amino acids. Germline trimming cut 0 bases from V and 7 bases from J; bases unmatched to any gene: 11.

The DNA for the CDR3 is TGTGCCTGGAGGGGGCTCTCCCAAGAGACCCAGTACTTC. The encoded protein is CAWRGLSQETQYF. This chain joins TRBV30 and TRBJ2-5; possible D gene TRBD1, 5 bases. CDR1 GTSNPN and CDR2 SVGIG come from the germline V gene (reference sequence). The CDR3 is 13 residues long. Trimming took off 3 bases at V and 1 base at J, with 9 bases between the two ends. The entire variable domain, with the rest obtained from reference TRBV30 and TRBJ2-5, is as follows: SQTIHQWPATLVQPVGSPLSLECTVEGTSNPNLYWYRQAAGRGLQLLFYSVGIGQISSEVPQNLSASRPQDRQFILSSKKLLLSDSGFYLCAWRGLSQETQYFGPGTRLLVL.

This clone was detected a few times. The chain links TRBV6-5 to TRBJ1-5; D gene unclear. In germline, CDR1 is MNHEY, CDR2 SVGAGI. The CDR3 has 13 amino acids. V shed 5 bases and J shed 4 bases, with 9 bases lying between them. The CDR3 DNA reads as TGTGCCAGCAGTGAAGCCGGGAATCAGCCCCAGCATTTT. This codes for CASSEAGNQPQHF.

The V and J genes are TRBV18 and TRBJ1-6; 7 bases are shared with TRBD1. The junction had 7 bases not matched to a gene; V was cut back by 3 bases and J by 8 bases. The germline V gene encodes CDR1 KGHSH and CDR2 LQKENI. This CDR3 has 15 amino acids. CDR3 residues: CASSPTGSEDSPLHF. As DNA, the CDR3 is TGTGCCAGCTCACCGACAGGGTCGGAGGATTCACCCCTCCACTTT.

The CDR3 is CASSDYRSMNTEAFF. In nucleotides, the CDR3 is TGTGCCAGCAGCGACTACAGGTCTATGAACACTGAAGCTTTCTTT. The chain is built from TRBV9 and TRBJ1-1; D is perhaps TRBD1 (5 bases). Deletions cut 3 bases from V and 0 bases from J, with 12 bases between. Germline-derived CDR1 and CDR2 are SGDLS and YYNGEE. The CDR3 runs 15 residues.

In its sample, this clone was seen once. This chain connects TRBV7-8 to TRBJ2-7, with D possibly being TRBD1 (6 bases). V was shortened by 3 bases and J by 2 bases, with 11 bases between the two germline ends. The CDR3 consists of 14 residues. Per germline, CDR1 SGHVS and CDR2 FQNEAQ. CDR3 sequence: CASSLTGTTYEQYF. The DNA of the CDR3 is TGTGCCAGCAGCTTGACCGGGACAACCTACGAGCAGTACTTC. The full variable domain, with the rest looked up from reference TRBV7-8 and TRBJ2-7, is GAGVSQSPRYKVAKRGQDVALRCDPISGHVSLFWYQQALGQGPEFLTYFQNEAQLDKSGLPSDRFFAERPEGSVSTLKIQRTQQEDSAVYLCASSLTGTTYEQYFGPGTRLTVT.

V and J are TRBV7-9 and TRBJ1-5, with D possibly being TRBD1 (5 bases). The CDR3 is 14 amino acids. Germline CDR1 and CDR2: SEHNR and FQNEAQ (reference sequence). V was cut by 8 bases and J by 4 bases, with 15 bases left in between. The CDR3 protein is CASARGARNQPQHF. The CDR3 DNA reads TGTGCCAGCGCCCGCGGGGCCCGAAATCAGCCCCAGCATTTT.

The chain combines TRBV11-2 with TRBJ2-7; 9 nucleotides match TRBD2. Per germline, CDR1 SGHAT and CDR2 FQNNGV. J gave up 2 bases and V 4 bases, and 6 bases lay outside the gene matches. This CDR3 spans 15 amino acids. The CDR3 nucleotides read TGTGCCAGCAGCTCCCCGCAGCGGGGGGCCTACGAGCAGTACTTC. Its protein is CASSSPQRGAYEQYF.

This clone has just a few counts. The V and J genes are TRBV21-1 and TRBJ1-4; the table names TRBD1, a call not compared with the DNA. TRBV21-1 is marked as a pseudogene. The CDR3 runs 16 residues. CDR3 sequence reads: CASSPAPGQPNEKLFF. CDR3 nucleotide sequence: TGTGCCAGCAGCCCCGCCCCGGGACAGCCTAATGAAAAACTGTTTTTT.

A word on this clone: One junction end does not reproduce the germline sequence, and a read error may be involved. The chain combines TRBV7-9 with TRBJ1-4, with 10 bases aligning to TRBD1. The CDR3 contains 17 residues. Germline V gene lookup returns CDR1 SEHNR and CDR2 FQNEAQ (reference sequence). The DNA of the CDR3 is TGTTCCAGCAGCTTCCCAGGACAGGGGGCAACTAATGAAAAACTGTTTTTT. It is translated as CSSSFPGQGATNEKLFF.

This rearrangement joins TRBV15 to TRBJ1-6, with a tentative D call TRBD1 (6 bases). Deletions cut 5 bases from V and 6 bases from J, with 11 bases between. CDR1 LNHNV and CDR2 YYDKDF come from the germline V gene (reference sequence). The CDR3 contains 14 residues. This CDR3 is CATSLQGSNSPLHF. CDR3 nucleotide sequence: TGTGCCACCAGCCTACAGGGTAGTAATTCACCCCTCCACTTT.

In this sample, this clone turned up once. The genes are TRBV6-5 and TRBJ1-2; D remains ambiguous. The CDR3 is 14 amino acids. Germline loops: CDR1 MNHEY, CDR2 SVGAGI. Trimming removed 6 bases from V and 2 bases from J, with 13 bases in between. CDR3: CASSPLRENYGYTF. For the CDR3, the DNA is TGTGCCAGCAGCCCCCTACGAGAGAACTATGGCTACACCTTC.

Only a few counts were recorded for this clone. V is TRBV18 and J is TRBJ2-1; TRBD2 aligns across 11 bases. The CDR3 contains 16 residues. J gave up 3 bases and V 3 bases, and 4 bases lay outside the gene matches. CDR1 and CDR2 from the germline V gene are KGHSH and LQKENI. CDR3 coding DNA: TGTGCCAGCTCACCCCCGGGGACTAGCGGCTACAATGAGCAGTTCTTC. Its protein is CASSPPGTSGYNEQFF.

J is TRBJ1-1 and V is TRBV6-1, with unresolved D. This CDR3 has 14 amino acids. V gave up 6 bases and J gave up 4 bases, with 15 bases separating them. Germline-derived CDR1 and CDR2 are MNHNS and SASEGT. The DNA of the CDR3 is TGTGCCAGCAGCTTCGAACGGGTTCCCACTGAAGCTTTCTTT. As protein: CASSFERVPTEAFF.

CDR3 protein: CASSLIRVLNTEAFF. In DNA, the CDR3 is TGTGCCAGCAGCTTGATCAGGGTCTTGAACACTGAAGCTTTCTTT. The chain uses TRBV5-6 and TRBJ1-1; maybe TRBD1 (5 bases). Germline values: CDR1 SGHDT, CDR2 YYEEEE. The CDR3 loop spans 15 amino acids. The ends were cut back, 1 base at V and 0 bases at J, with 10 bases in the middle.

The CDR3 DNA sequence: TGCGCCAGCACCATTCCCGACTGGGACAGGGTCACCTACGAGCAGTACTTC. Translating gives CASTIPDWDRVTYEQYF. The chain recombines TRBV23-1 with TRBJ2-7; 9 nucleotides line up with TRBD1. TRBV23-1 belongs to the ORF category, with a function that is uncertain. J lost 2 bases, V lost 7 bases, and 15 bases had no gene match. This CDR3 comprises 17 residues.

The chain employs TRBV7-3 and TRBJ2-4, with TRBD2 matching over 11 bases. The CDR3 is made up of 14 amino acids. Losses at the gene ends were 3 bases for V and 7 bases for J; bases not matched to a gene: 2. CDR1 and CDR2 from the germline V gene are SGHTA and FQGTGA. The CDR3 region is CASSFSGRANIQYF. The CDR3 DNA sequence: TGTGCCAGCAGCTTTAGCGGGAGGGCTAACATTCAGTACTTC.

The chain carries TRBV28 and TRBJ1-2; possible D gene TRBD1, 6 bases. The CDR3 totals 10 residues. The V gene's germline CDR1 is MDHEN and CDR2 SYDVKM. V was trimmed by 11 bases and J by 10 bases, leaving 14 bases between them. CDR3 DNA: TGTGCCTGGTGGACAGTCCTCTACACCTTC. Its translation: CAWWTVLYTF.